This T cell receptor beta chain came from a study of blood T cell repertoires in COVID-19. Sequencing was performed with immunoSEQ multiplex PCR; in TCRdb, only in-frame clones are kept and a portion is missing. The profile shows some 270,000 clones, roughly 84% of them singletons. This CDR3 is built from 15 residues. Germline V gives CDR1 LGHDT, CDR2 YNNKEL (reference sequence). The V end was cut by 5 bases, the J end by 2 bases, with 14 bases between. The chain joins TRBV3-1 (or the pseudogene TRBV3-2) to TRBJ2-3; TRBD1 is a possible D gene (6 bases). This clonotype originated in a human donor with COVID-19, enrolled during active disease. The donor label of this sample is uncertain. The sequenced sample consisted of peripheral blood. For the CDR3, the DNA is TGTGCCAGCAGCTTGCGCCACAGGGTCACAGATACGCAGTATTTT. Protein: CASSLRHRVTDTQYF.